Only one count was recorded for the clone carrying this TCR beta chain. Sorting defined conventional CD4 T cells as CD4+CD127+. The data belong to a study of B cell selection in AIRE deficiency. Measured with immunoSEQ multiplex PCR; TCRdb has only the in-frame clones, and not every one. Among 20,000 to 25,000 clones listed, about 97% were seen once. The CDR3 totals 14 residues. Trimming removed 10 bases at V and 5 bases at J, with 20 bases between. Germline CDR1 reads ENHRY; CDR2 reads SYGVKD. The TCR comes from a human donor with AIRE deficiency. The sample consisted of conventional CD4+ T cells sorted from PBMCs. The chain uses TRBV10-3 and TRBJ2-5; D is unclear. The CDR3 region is CASGGSRVGETQYF. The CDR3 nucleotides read TGTGCCAGCGGTGGCAGCCGGGTTGGGGAGACCCAGTACTTC.